The present TCR beta chain was sequenced within a study of metastatic and nonmetastatic thyroid tumors. Until they underwent thyroid surgery, no patient had received any treatment. This clone was recorded a few times. This CDR3 spans 13 amino acids. In germline, CDR1 is DFQATT, CDR2 SNEGSKA (reference sequence). With 3 bases removed from V and 1 base from J, the gap between germline ends came to 9 bases. In the original processing: The authors used CDR3 differences across clinicopathological groups to build a distant-metastasis classifier for papillary thyroid cancer. TCRdb re-called the PCR reads via MiXCR. The V and J calls reflect TCRdb's pipeline rather than the authors' work. The sample has 30,000 to 40,000 clones; roughly a quarter are singletons.

This chain links TRBV20-1 with TRBJ2-5; D is undetermined. Sequencing was performed on blood. The clonotype originates from a female donor with papillary thyroid cancer or a benign thyroid nodule (not recorded which). Some clones in this sample may be carry-over from other donors' samples. In DNA, the CDR3 is TGCAGTGCTAGCCAACTAATCCAAGAGACCCAGTACTTC. Translated, it gives CSASQLIQETQYF.